Below, 16 T cell receptor beta chains from the same sample are listed, as sequenced in a study of T cells in narcolepsy. Sequenced by immunoSEQ multiplex PCR; TCRdb stores in-frame clones only, minus some. The sample holds over 25,000 clones, more than 75% seen once. The material sequenced was CD45RA- memory CD4+ T cells from PBMCs. Receptors originate from a human donor with narcolepsy.

This clone was seen just once. The rearrangement links TRBV4-1 to TRBJ2-5; 7 positions agree with TRBD1. From germline, CDR1 is MGHRA and CDR2 YSYEKL. The CDR3 consists of 15 residues. V shed 2 bases and J 2 bases; nucleotides not matched to a gene: 5. The CDR3 sequence is CASSQIDREQETQYF. The DNA for the CDR3 is TGCGCCAGCAGCCAAATCGACAGGGAGCAAGAGACCCAGTACTTC.

V usage is TRBV6-5 and J usage is TRBJ1-2, with 7 bases fitting TRBD1. Germline-derived CDR1 and CDR2 are MNHEY and SVGAGI. This CDR3 is built from 14 residues. The ends lost 5 bases at V and 5 bases at J; junction bases unmatched: 8. CDR3 amino acids: CASSELSGGYGYTF. CDR3 bases: TGTGCCAGCAGTGAACTCTCAGGGGGATATGGCTACACCTTC.

V and J are TRBV6-1 and TRBJ2-3; 9 nucleotides agree with TRBD1. This CDR3 is 15 amino acids long. Germline V gene lookup returns CDR1 MNHNS and CDR2 SASEGT. J gave up 7 bases and V 4 bases, and 9 bases lay outside the gene matches. As DNA, the CDR3 is TGTGCCAGCAGTGCGGGACAGGGCCTCCAAAATACGCAGTATTTT. This translates into CASSAGQGLQNTQYF.

As concerns this clone: In the same sample, other DNA sequences code for this CDR3. V usage is TRBV18 and J usage is TRBJ1-1, with 7 bases fitting TRBD1. Germline V gene data show CDR1 as KGHSH and CDR2 as LQKENI. The J segment lost 0 bases and the V segment lost 5 bases, leaving 3 bases of the junction unmatched. The CDR3 has 14 residues. CDR3 in amino acids: CASSLGTVNTEAFF. In DNA, the CDR3 is TGTGCCAGCTCATTGGGGACAGTGAACACTGAAGCTTTCTTT. The variable domain in full, completed from reference TRBV18 and TRBJ1-1, reads NAGVMQNPRHLVRRRGQEARLRCSPMKGHSHVYWYRQLPEEGLKFMVYLQKENIIDESGMPKERFSAEFPKEGPSILRIQQVVRGDSAAYFCASSLGTVNTEAFFGQGTRLTVV.

This clone was observed a single time. The rearrangement links TRBV27 to TRBJ1-6, with unresolved D. CDR1 MNHEY and CDR2 SMNVEV come from the germline V gene (reference sequence). The CDR3 is made up of 15 amino acids. V was cut by 3 bases and J by 0 bases, with 6 bases left in between. DNA for the CDR3: TGTGCCAGCAGTTTGACGGCCTCCTATAATTCACCCCTCCACTTT. Protein sequence: CASSLTASYNSPLHF.

The gene calls are TRBV14 and TRBJ1-1; unclear D gene. The CDR3 has 13 residues. V lost 1 base to trimming and J lost 11 bases, with 14 bases between them. Germline V gene sequence: CDR1 SGHDN, CDR2 FVKESK. The CDR3: CASSQGAAVRAFF. CDR3 sequence (DNA): TGTGCCAGCAGCCAAGGGGCTGCAGTACGGGCTTTCTTT.

The chain is built from TRBV2 and TRBJ1-2; D might be TRBD1 (6 bases). The CDR3 covers 12 residues. Germline-derived CDR1 and CDR2 are SNHLY and FYNNEI. With 9 bases removed from V and 3 bases from J, the gap between germline ends came to 11 bases. The CDR3 bases are TGTGCCAGTCAGAGGACAGACTATGGCTACACCTTC. This gives the protein CASQRTDYGYTF.

J is TRBJ1-5 and V is TRBV11-2, with D tentatively TRBD1 (6 bases). The CDR3 contains 14 residues. The germline V and J ends were trimmed by 1 base and 4 bases, with 8 bases remaining between them. The germline V gene has CDR1 SGHAT and CDR2 FQNNGV. In nucleotides, the CDR3 is TGTGCCAGCAGCTTAGGACAGGCGAATCAGCCCCAGCATTTT. Protein product: CASSLGQANQPQHF.

This chain uses TRBV7-8 with TRBJ2-1, with no clear D. V was clipped by 5 bases and J by 4 bases, with 6 bases between them. Germline V gives CDR1 SGHVS, CDR2 FQNEAQ. The CDR3 is 12 residues long. The chain's CDR3 is CASSRRYNEQFF. CDR3 DNA sequence: TGTGCCAGCAGCCGACGGTACAATGAGCAGTTCTTC.

The chain has TRBV7-2 and TRBJ2-7, with D possibly being TRBD1 (5 bases). Germline-derived CDR1 and CDR2 are SGHTA and FQGNSA. This CDR3 spans 13 amino acids. With 5 bases removed from V and 2 bases from J, the gap between germline ends came to 10 bases. The CDR3 protein is CASSPGHTYEQYF. The CDR3 DNA reads as TGTGCCAGCAGCCCTGGACACACCTACGAGCAGTACTTC.

The gene calls are TRBV5-6 and TRBJ2-3, with 9 bases lining up with TRBD1. In germline, CDR1 is SGHDT, CDR2 YYEEEE. This CDR3 has 16 amino acids. After removal of 2 bases from V and 0 bases from J, the junction contained 4 bases not matched to a gene. CDR3 nucleotides: TGTGCCAGCAGCTTCGCAGGACAGGGGAGCACAGATACGCAGTATTTT. Translation: CASSFAGQGSTDTQYF. The variable domain in full, completed from reference TRBV5-6 and TRBJ2-3, reads DAGVTQSPTHLIKTRGQQVTLRCSPKSGHDTVSWYQQALGQGPQFIFQYYEEEERQRGNFPDRFSGHQFPNYSSELNVNALLLGDSALYLCASSFAGQGSTDTQYFGPGTRLTVL.

The chain joins TRBV27 to TRBJ1-5; perhaps TRBD1 as D (5 bases). The CDR3 consists of 13 residues. V was cut by 3 bases and J by 5 bases, with 8 bases left in between. CDR1 is MNHEY, CDR2 SMNVEV, per germline (reference sequence). In DNA, the CDR3 is TGTGCCAGCAGTTTTACAGGACATCAGCCCCAGCATTTT. Its protein is CASSFTGHQPQHF.

The chain uses TRBV2 and TRBJ1-4; D is uncertain. CDR1 and CDR2 (germline): SNHLY, FYNNEI. The germline V and J ends were trimmed by 4 bases and 0 bases, with 0 bases remaining between them. CDR3 length: 12 amino acids. CDR3 coding DNA: TGTGCCAGCAGTGCAACTAATGAAAAACTGTTTTTT. Translated: CASSATNEKLFF.

This CDR3 is CASSSRGRETGELFF. The DNA for the CDR3 is TGTGCCAGCAGCTCGAGGGGACGTGAAACCGGGGAGCTGTTTTTT. The chain combines TRBV11-2 with TRBJ2-2; D may be TRBD1 or TRBD2 (5 bases each). CDR3 length equals 15 residues. The V gene lost 4 bases and the J gene lost 5 bases, with 14 bases spanning the gap. Looked up from germline, CDR1 is SGHAT and CDR2 is FQNNGV.

This clone was counted once. The chain uses TRBV7-8 and TRBJ1-2; D is unresolved. V lost 0 bases, J lost 5 bases, and 10 bases lay in between. The CDR3 has 14 residues. The germline V gene has CDR1 SGHVS and CDR2 FQNEAQ. Here the CDR3 reads CASSLALTGYGYTF. As DNA, the CDR3 is TGTGCCAGCAGCTTAGCCCTGACTGGGTATGGCTACACCTTC.

This chain links TRBV11-3 with TRBJ2-3; D tentatively reads TRBD1 or TRBD2 (7 bases each). Trimming stripped 5 bases from V and 5 bases from J, with 26 bases between. Germline V gene lookup returns CDR1 SGHNT and CDR2 YENEEA. The length of the CDR3 is 18 residues. CDR3 region: CASSPSGGRARSKDTQYF. The CDR3 DNA follows: TGTGCCAGCAGCCCTTCAGGGGGGAGGGCCAGGTCTAAAGATACGCAGTATTTT.